This T cell receptor (beta chain) was identified in a study of CD8 T cells in Susac syndrome. The authors carried out high-throughput sequencing of TCR beta. They applied it to CD8+ and CD4+ T cells obtained from blood. Deletions cut 10 bases from V and 8 bases from J, with 18 bases between. Germline V gene lookup returns CDR1 MNHEY and CDR2 SMNVEV (reference sequence). The CDR3 sequence is 13 residues long. RNA amounts of roughly 0.5 to 1 ug underwent reverse transcription with random hexamers. Via MiXCR, TCRdb re-called the immunoSEQ multiplex PCR reads, giving one row per CDR3 protein. The sample holds roughly 100,000 distinct CDR3 sequences, around 94% seen once.

The clonotype comes from a human donor with Susac syndrome. Material: CD4+ T cells from PBMCs. The chain uses TRBV27 and TRBJ2-1; D perhaps matches TRBD2 (5 bases). The CDR3 loop is CAILNWTHDEQFF. The CDR3 region has the DNA TGTGCCATCCTGAACTGGACTCACGATGAGCAGTTCTTC.